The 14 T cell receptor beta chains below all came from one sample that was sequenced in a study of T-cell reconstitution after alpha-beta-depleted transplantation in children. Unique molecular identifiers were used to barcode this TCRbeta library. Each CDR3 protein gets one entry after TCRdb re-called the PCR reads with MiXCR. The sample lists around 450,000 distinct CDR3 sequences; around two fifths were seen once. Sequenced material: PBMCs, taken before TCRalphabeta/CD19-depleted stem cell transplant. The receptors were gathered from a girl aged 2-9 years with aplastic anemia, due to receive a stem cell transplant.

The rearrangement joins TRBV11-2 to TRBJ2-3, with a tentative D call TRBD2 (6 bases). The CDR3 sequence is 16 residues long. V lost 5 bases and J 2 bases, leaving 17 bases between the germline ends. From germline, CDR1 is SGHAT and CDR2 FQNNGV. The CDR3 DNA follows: TGTGCCAGCAGCGCCGCCGGGGGATGGGACACAGATACGCAGTATTTT. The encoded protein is CASSAAGGWDTDTQYF. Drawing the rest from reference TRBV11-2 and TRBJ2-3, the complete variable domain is EAGVAQSPRYKIIEKRQSVAFWCNPISGHATLYWYQQILGQGPKLLIQFQNNGVVDDSQLPKDRFSAERLKGVDSTLKIQPAKLEDSAVYLCASSAAGGWDTDTQYFGPGTRLTVL.

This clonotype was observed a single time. The CDR3 coding sequence is TGTGCCTGGAGTGTTGGGCAGGGAGATCAGCCCCAGCATTTT. It codes for CAWSVGQGDQPQHF. The rearrangement uses TRBV30 and TRBJ1-5, with a weak D call TRBD1 (5 bases). Trimming took off 0 bases at V and 5 bases at J, with 11 bases between the two ends. Per germline, CDR1 GTSNPN and CDR2 SVGIG (reference sequence). The CDR3 is made up of 14 amino acids.

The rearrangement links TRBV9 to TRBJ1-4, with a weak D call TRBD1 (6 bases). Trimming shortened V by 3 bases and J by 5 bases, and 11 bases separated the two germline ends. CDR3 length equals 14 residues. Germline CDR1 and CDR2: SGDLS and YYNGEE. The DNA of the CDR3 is TGTGCCAGCAGCGAGGGGGGTCGAAATGAAAAACTGTTTTTT. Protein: CASSEGGRNEKLFF.

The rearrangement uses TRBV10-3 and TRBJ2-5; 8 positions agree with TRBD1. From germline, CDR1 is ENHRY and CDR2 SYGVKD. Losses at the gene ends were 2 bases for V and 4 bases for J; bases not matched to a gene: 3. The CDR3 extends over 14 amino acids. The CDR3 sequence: CAISETGGTETQYF. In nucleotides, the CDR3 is TGTGCCATCAGTGAGACAGGGGGAACAGAGACCCAGTACTTC.

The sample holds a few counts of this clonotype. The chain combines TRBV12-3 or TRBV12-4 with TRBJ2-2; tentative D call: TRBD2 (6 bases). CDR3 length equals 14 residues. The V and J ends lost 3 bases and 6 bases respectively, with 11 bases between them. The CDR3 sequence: CASSFLLASGELFF. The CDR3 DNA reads TGTGCCAGCAGTTTCCTACTAGCTTCCGGGGAGCTGTTTTTT.

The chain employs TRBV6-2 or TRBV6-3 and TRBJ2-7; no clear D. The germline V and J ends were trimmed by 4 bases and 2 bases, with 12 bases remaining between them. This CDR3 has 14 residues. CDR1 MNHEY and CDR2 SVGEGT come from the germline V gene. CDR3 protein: CASSSANPTYEQYF. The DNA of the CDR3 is TGTGCCAGCAGTTCAGCGAATCCTACCTACGAGCAGTACTTC.

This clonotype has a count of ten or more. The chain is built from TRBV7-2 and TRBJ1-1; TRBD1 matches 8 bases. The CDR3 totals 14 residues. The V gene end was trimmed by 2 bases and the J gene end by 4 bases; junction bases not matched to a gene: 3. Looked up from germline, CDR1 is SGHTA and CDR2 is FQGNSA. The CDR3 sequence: CASSLRQGATEAFF. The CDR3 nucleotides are TGTGCCAGCAGCTTAAGGCAGGGGGCCACTGAAGCTTTCTTT.

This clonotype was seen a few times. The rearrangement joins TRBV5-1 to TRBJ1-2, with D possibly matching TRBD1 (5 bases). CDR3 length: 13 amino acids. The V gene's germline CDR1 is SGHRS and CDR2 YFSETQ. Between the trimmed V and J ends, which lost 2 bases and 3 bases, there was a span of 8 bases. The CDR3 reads CASSFLGDYGYTF. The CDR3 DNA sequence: TGCGCCAGCAGCTTCTTAGGGGACTATGGCTACACCTTC.

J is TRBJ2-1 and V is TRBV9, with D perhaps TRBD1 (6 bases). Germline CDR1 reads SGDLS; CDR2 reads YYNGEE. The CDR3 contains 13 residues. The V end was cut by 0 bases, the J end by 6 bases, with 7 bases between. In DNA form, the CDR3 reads TGTGCCAGCAGCGTAGGAGGGGGCAATGAGCAGTTCTTC. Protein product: CASSVGGGNEQFF.

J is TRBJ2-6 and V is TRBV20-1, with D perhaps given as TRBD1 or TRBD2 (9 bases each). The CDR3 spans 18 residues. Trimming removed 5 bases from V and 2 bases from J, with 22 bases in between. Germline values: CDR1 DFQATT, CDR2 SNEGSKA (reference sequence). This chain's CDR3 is CSAHRRGGQGTGANVLTF. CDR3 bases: TGCAGTGCTCACCGGCGGGGGGGACAGGGAACTGGGGCCAACGTCCTGACTTTC.

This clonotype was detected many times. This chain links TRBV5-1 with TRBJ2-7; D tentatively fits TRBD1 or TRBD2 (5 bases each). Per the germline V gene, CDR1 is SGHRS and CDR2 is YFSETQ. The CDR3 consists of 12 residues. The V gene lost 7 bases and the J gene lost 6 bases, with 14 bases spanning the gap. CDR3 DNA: TGCGCCAGCCGTTATCCCGGGGCCGAGCAGTACTTC. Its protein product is CASRYPGAEQYF.

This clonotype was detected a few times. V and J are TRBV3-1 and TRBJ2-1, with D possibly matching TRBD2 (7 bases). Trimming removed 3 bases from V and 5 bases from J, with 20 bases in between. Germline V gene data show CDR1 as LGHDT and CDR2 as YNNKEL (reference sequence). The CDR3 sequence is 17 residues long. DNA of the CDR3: TGTGCCAGCAGCCAGGGGGGCGGGAGAAGGCGGCACAATGAGCAGTTCTTC. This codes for CASSQGGGRRRHNEQFF.

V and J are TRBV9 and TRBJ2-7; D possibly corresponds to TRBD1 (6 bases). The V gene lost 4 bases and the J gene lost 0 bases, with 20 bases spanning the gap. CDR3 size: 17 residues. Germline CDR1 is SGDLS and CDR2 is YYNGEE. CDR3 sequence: CASSLNPTGHSSYEQYF. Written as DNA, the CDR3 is TGTGCCAGCAGCCTGAACCCGACAGGACATAGCTCCTACGAGCAGTACTTC.

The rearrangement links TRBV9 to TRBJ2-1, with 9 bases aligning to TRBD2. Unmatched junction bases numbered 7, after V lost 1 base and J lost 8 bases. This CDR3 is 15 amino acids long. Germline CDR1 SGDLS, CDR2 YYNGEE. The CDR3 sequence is CASSVQLAGTDEQFF. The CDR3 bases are TGTGCCAGCAGCGTACAGCTAGCGGGAACGGATGAGCAGTTCTTC.